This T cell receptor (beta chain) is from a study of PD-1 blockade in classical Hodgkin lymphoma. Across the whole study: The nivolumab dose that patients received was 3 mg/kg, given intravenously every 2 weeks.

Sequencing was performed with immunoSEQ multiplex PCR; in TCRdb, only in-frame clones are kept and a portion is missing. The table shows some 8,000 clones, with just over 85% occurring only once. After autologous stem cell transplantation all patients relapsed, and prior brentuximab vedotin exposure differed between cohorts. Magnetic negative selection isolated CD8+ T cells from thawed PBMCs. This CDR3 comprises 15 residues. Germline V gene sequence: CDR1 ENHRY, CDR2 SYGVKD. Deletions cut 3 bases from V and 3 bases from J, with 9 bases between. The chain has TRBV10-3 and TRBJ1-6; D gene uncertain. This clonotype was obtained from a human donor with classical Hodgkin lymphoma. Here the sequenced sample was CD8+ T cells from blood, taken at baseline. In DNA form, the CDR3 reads TGTGCCATCAGTGAAGTCGTCAGCTATAATTCACCCCTCCACTTT. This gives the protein CAISEVVSYNSPLHF.